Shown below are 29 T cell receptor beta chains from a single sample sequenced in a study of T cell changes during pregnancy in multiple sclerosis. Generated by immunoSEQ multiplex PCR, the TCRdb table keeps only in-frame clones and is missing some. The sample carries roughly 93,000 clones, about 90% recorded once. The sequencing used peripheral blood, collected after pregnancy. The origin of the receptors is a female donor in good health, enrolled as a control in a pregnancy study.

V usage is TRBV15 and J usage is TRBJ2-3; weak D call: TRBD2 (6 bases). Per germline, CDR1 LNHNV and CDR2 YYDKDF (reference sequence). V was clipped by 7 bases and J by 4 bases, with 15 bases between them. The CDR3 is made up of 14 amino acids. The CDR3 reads CATKGRPAPDTQYF. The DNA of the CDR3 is TGTGCCACCAAAGGGAGGCCAGCCCCAGATACGCAGTATTTT.

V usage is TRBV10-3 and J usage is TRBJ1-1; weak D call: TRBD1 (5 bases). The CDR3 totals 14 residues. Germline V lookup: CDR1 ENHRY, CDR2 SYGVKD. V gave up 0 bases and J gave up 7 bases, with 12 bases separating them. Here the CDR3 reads CAISESGGGNEAFF. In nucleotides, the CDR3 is TGTGCCATCAGTGAGTCCGGGGGGGGTAATGAAGCTTTCTTT.

CDR3 sequence (DNA): TGTGCCAGCAGTGGCAGCGGGTCTTACGAGCAGTACTTC. Translated: CASSGSGSYEQYF. J is TRBJ2-7 and V is TRBV2; a possible D gene is TRBD2 (6 bases). Germline V CDR1 and CDR2: SNHLY, FYNNEI. V was cut by 4 bases and J by 4 bases, with 11 bases left in between. CDR3 length: 13 amino acids.

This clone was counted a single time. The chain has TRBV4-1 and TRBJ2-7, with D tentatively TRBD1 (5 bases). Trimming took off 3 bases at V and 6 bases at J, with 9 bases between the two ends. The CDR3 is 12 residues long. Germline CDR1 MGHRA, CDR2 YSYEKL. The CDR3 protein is CASSHQGFEQYF. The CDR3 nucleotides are TGCGCCAGCAGCCACCAGGGTTTCGAGCAGTACTTC.

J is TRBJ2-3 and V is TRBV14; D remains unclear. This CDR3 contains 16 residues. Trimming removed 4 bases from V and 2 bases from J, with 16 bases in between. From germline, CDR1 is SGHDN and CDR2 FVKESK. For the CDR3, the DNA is TGTGCCAGCAGCCCCACGAGAGCCCAATCCACAGATACGCAGTATTTT. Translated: CASSPTRAQSTDTQYF.

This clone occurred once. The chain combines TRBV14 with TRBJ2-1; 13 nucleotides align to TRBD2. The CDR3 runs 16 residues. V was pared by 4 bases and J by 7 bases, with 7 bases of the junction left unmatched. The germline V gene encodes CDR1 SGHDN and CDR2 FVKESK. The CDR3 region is CASSPTGLAGKNEQFF. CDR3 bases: TGTGCCAGCAGCCCAACGGGACTAGCGGGAAAAAATGAGCAGTTCTTC.

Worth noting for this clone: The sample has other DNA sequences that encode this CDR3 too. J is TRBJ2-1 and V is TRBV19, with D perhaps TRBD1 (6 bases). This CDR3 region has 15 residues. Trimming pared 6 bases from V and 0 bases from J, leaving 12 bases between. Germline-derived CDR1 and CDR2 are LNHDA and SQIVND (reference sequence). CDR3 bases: TGTGCCAGTAGCCTCGACAGGAGCTCCTACAATGAGCAGTTCTTC. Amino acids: CASSLDRSSYNEQFF.

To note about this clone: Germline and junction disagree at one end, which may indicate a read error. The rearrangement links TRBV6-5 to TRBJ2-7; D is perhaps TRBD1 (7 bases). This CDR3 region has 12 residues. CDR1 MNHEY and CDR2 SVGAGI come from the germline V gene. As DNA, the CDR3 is TGTGCCAGCAGTCCTCCCGGCGGGACAGACAACTTC. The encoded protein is CASSPPGGTDNF.

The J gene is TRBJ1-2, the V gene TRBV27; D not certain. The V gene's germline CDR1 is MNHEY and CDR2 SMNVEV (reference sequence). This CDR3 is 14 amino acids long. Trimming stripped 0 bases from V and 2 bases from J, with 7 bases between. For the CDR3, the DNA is TGTGCCAGCAGTTTATCGGCGGTGAACTATGGCTACACCTTC. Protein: CASSLSAVNYGYTF.

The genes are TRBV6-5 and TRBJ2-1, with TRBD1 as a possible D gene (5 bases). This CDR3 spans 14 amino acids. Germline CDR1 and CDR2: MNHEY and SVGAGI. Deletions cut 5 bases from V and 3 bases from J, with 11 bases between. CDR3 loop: CASSEFRVYNEQFF. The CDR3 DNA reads TGTGCCAGCAGTGAATTCAGGGTCTACAATGAGCAGTTCTTC.

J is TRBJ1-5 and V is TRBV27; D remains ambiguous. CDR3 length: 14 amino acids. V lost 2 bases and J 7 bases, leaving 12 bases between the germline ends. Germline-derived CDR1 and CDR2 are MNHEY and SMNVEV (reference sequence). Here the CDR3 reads CASSLQGSGQPQHF. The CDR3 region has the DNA TGTGCCAGCAGTTTACAAGGGAGCGGACAGCCCCAGCATTTT.

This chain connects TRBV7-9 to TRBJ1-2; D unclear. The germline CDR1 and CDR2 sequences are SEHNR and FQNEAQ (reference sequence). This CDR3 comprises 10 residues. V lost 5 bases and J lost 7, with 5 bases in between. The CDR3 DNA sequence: TGTGCCAGCAGCCTGAGTGGCTACACCTTC. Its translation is CASSLSGYTF.

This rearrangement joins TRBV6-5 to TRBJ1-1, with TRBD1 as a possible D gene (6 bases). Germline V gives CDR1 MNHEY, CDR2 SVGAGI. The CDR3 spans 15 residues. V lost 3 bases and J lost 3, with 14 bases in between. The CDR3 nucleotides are TGTGCCAGCAGTTATCAGAGGGGGATCGACACTGAAGCTTTCTTT. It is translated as CASSYQRGIDTEAFF.

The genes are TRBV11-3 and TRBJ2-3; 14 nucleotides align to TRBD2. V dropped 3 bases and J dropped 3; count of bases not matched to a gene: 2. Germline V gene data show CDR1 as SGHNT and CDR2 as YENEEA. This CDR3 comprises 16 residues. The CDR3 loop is CASSLGTSGRTDTQYF. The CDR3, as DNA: TGTGCCAGCAGCTTGGGGACTAGCGGGAGAACAGATACGCAGTATTTT.

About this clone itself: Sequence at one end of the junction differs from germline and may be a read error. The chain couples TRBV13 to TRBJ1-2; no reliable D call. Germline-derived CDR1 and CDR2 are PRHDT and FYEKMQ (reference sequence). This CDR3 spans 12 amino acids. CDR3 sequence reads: CTSSSNPGGYTF. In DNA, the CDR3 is TGTACCAGCAGCTCTAACCCGGGGGGCTACACCTTC.

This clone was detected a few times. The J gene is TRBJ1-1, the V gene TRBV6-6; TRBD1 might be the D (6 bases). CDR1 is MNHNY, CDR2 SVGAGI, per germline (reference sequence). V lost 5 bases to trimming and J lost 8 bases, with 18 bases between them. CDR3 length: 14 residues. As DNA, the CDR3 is TGTGCCAGCAGTCCGGGACAAACATCTGAAGAAGCTTTCTTT. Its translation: CASSPGQTSEEAFF.

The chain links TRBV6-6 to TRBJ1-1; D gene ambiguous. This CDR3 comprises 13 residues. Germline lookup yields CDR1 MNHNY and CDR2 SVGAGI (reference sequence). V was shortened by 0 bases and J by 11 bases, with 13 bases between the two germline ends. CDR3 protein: CASSYSREIGAFF. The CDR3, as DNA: TGTGCCAGCAGTTACTCGCGGGAGATAGGGGCTTTCTTT.

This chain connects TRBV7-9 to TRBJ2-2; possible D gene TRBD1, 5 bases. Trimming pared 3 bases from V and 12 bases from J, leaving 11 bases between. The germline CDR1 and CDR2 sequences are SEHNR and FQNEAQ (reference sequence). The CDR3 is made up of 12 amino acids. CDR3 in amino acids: CASSLGQGKLFF. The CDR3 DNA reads TGTGCCAGCAGCTTGGGGCAGGGAAAGCTGTTTTTT.

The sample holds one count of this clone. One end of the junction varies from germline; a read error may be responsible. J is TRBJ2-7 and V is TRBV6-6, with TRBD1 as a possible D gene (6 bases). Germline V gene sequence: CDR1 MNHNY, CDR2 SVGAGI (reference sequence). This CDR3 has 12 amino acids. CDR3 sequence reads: CASSVTGNEQHF. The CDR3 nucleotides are TGTGCCAGCAGTGTGACAGGCAACGAGCAGCACTTC.

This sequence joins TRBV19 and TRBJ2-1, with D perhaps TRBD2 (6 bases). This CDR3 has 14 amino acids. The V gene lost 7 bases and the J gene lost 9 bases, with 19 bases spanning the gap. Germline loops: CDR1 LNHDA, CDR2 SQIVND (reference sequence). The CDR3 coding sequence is TGTGCCAGTAAAGTGGCGGGAACCCGCGGTGAGCAGTTCTTC. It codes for CASKVAGTRGEQFF.

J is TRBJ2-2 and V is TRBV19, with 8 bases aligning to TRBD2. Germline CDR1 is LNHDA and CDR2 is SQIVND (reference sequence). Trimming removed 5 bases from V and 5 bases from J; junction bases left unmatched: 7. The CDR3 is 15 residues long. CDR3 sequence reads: CASSVGTRSTGELFF. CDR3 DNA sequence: TGTGCCAGTAGTGTCGGGACTAGAAGTACCGGGGAGCTGTTTTTT. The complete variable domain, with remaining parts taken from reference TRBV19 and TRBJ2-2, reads DGGITQSPKYLFRKEGQNVTLSCEQNLNHDAMYWYRQDPGQGLRLIYYSQIVNDFQKGDIAEGYSVSREKKESFPLTVTSAQKNPTAFYLCASSVGTRSTGELFFGEGSRLTVL.

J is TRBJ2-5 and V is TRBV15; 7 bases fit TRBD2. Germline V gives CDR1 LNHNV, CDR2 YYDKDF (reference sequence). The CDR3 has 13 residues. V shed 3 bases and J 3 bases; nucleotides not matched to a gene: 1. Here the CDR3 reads CATSRGLKETQYF. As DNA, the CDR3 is TGTGCCACCAGCAGGGGACTAAAAGAGACCCAGTACTTC. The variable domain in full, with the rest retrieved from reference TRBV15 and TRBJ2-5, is DAMVIQNPRYQVTQFGKPVTLSCSQTLNHNVMYWYQQKSSQAPKLLFHYYDKDFNNEADTPDNFQSRRPNTSFCFLDIRSPGLGDTAMYLCATSRGLKETQYFGPGTRLLVL.

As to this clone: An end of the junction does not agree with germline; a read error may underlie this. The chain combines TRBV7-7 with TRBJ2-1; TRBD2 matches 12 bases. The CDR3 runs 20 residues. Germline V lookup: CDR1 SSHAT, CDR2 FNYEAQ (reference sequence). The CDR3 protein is CASSPWTGGLAGSSYNEQFF. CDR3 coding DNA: TGTGCTAGCAGCCCCTGGACAGGAGGACTAGCGGGGAGCTCCTACAATGAGCAGTTCTTC. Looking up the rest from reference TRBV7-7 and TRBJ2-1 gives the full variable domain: GAGVSQSPRYKVTKRGQDVTLRCDPISSHATLYWYQQALGQGPEFLTYFNYEAQPDKSGLPSDRFSAERPEGSISTLTIQRTEQRDSAMYRCASSPWTGGLAGSSYNEQFFGPGTRLTVL.

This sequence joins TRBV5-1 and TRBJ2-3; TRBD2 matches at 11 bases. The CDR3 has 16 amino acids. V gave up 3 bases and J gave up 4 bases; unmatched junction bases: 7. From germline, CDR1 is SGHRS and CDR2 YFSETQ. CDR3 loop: CASSSMTSGVSDTQYF. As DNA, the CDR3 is TGCGCCAGCAGCTCAATGACTAGCGGGGTATCAGATACGCAGTATTTT.

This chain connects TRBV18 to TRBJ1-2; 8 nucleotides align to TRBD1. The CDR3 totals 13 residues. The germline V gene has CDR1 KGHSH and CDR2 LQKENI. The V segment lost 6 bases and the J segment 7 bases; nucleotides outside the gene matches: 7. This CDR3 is CASSQQGEVGYTF. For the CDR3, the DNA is TGTGCCAGCTCTCAACAGGGGGAGGTTGGCTACACCTTC.

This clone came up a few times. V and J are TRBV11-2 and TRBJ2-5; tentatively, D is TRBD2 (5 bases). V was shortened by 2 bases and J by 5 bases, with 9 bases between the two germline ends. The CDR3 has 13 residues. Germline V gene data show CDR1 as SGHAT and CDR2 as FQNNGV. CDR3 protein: CASSLRGRETQYF. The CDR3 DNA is TGTGCCAGCAGCTTACGGGGTCGGGAGACCCAGTACTTC.

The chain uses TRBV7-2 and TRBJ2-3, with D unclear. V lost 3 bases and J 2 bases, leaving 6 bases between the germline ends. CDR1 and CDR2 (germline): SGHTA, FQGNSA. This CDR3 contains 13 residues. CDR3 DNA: TGTGCCAGCAGCTTTCAGGTCACAGATACGCAGTATTTT. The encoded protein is CASSFQVTDTQYF.

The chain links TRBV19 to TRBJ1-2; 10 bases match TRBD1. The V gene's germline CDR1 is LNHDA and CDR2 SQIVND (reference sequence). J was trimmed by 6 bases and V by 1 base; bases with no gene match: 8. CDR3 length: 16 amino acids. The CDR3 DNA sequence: TGTGCCAGTAGTATAGGTCGACAGGGGGCCAGAGATGGCTACACCTTC. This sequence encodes CASSIGRQGARDGYTF.

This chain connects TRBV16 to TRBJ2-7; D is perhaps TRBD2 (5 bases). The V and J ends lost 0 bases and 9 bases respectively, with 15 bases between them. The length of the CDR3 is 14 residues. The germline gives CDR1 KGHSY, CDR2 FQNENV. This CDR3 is CASSQSFWELRQYF. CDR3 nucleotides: TGTGCCAGCAGCCAATCTTTCTGGGAGTTGCGGCAGTACTTC.